The sequence of this T cell receptor (beta chain) was determined in a study of blood T cell repertoires in COVID-19 (dated by TCRdb to the early 2020s). Notes on the research overall: The collaborator samples originated in the United States, Italy and Spain and spanned the acute and convalescent phases of COVID-19. The material from the prospective study consisted of cDNA or gDNA derived from T cells, B-cell-depleted T cells, or PBMCs. Deeply sampled blood TCRbeta repertoires from subjects exposed to, actively infected with, or recovered from COVID-19 were included in the dataset. A freely available public database, intended as a resource for researchers studying the immune response to SARS-CoV-2, is where the repertoires were released. Samples were obtained from the ongoing ImmuneRACE study (first 160 participants) and from some 1,300 subjects provided by 6 global collaborators. A de-identified subject ID, COVID-19 status, age in years and sex were almost always included in the sample metadata. Where available, HLA class I and class II types were taken from metadata supplied by the sample provider and were not determined by assay-based typing.

Overall results and qualifications from the work: The quantity of clinical and demographic metadata differed by source and by participant and was supplied without curation.

Participants in the prospective study were enrolled through a virtual design, were aged about 18 to 90 years, and lived in under 25 United States geographic areas. In the prospective study, cohorts were assigned on the basis of participant-reported clinical history obtained from a screening survey and a study questionnaire. Recovered participants in ImmuneRACE Cohort 3 were defined by two consecutive negative NP/OP PCR tests, clearance by a healthcare professional, or resolution of symptoms. In the prospective study, mobile phlebotomists collected whole blood, serum and a nasopharyngeal or oropharyngeal swab from each participant. Prospective study participants could optionally give additional blood draws and questionnaires over an approximately 2-month period. Blood samples from the prospective study were shipped frozen or at room temperature prior to DNA extraction. About this clone itself: The target of this receptor is not known. No base-level quality is on record; no much larger clone is a single base apart.

TCRbeta CDR3 regions were amplified from genomic DNA using the immunoSEQ Assay, a bias-controlled multiplex PCR. Concerning the study's data processing: Within the assay, amplification of reference gene primers was used to estimate how many nucleated cells each sample contained. To quantify the absolute abundance of each unique TCRbeta CDR3 rearrangement, sequence reads were collapsed and filtered. For each sample, productive Simpson clonality was calculated as the square root of Simpson's diversity index across productive rearrangements. Here the immuneACCESS table is served through TCRdb, limited to in-frame sequences with V and J called. Missing clones are a known gap in these copies; in checked studies unresolved V genes cover under half, and the rest lacks a known reason. That table is the source of V, J and clone size, and D and trimming were worked out from the DNA. Within this sample are nearly 400,000 clones, with around 92% of them counted one time only. The ten largest account for 1.7% of the sample.

According to the germline V gene (reference sequence), CDR1 reads LNHDA and CDR2 reads SQIVND. Counted from cysteine to phenylalanine, this CDR3 has 18 amino acids. Kept here is only the CDR3 DNA, which spans 54 bases and is read in frame from base 1. V lost 6 bases and J lost 4 bases; the stretch between them is 24 bases long. The sequence was collected from a woman in her twenties or thirties who had recovered from COVID-19. The chain is encoded by TRBV19 joined to TRBJ2-2; tentative D gene TRBD1, with 6 bases matching. The source material was PBMCs or T cells enriched from blood (not recorded which). CDR3 region: CASRPAYFGQGTTGELFF. The DNA reads as follows: TGTGCCAGTAGGCCAGCGTACTTCGGGCAGGGGACCACCGGGGAGCTGTTTTTT.